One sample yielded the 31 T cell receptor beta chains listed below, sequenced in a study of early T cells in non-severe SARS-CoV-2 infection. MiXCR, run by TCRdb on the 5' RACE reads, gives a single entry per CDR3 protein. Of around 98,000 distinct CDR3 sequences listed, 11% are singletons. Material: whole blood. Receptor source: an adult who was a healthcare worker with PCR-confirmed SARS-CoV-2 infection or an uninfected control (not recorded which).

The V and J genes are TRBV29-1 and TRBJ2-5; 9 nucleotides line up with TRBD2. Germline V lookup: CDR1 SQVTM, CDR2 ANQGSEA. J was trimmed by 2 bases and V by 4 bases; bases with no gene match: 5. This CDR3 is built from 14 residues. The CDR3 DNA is TGCAGCGTTGCGGCGGGAGGGCGACAAGAGACCCAGTACTTC. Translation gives CSVAAGGRQETQYF.

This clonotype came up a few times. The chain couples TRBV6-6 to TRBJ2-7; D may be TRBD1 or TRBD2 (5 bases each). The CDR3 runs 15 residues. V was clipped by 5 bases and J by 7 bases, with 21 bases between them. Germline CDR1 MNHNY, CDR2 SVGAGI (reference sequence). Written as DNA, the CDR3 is TGTGCCAGCAGTCCGGTGATACGGGACCGCGGGGAGCAGTACTTC. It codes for CASSPVIRDRGEQYF.

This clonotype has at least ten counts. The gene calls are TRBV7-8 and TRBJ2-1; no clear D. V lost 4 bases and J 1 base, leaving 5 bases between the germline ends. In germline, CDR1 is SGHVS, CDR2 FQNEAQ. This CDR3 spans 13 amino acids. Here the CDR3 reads CASSSKSYNEQFF. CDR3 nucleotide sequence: TGTGCCAGCAGCTCGAAATCCTACAATGAGCAGTTCTTC.

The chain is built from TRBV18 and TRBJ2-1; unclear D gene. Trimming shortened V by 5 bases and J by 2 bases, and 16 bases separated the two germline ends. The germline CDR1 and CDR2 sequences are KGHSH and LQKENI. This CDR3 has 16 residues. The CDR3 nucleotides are TGTGCCAGCTCAACCGACCCCCTTAGCACCTACAATGAGCAGTTCTTC. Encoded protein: CASSTDPLSTYNEQFF. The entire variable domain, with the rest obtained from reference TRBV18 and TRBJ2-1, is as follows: NAGVMQNPRHLVRRRGQEARLRCSPMKGHSHVYWYRQLPEEGLKFMVYLQKENIIDESGMPKERFSAEFPKEGPSILRIQQVVRGDSAAYFCASSTDPLSTYNEQFFGPGTRLTVL.

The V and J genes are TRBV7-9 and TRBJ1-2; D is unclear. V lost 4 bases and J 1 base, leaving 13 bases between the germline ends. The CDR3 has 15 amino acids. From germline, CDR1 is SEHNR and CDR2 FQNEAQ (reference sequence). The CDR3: CASSSQLTFNYGYTF. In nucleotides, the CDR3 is TGTGCCAGCAGCTCCCAATTGACTTTTAACTATGGCTACACCTTC.

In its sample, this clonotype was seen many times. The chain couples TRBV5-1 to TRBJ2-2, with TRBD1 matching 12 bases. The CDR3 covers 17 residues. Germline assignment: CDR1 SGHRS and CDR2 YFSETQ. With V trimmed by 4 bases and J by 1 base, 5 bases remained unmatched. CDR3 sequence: CASSRGQGALNTGELFF. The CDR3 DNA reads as TGCGCCAGCAGCAGGGGACAGGGGGCCCTGAACACCGGGGAGCTGTTTTTT.

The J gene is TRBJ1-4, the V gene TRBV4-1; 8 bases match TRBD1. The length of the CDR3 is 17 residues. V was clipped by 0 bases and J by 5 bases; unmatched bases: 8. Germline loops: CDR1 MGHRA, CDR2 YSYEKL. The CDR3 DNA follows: TGCGCCAGCAGCCAAGACATGCGTCCAGGGGGCAATGAAAAACTGTTTTTT. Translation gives CASSQDMRPGGNEKLFF.

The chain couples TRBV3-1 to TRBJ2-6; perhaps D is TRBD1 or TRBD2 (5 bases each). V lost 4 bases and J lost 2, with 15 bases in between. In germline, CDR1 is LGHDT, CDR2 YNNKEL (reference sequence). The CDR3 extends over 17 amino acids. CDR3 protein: CASSPAVGVTGANVLTF. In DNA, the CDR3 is TGTGCCAGCAGCCCGGCGGTGGGGGTCACTGGGGCCAACGTCCTGACTTTC.

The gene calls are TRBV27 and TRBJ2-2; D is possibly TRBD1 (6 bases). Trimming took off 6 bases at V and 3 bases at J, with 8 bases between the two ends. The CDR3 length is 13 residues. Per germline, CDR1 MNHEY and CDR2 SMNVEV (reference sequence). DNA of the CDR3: TGTGCCAGCAGCCACAGGGACACCGGGGAGCTGTTTTTT. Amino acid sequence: CASSHRDTGELFF.

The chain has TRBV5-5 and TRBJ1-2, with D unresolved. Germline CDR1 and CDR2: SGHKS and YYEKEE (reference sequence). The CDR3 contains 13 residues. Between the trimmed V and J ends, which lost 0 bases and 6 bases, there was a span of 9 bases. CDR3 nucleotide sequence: TGTGCCAGCAGCTTGGGGGGTCAGGATGGCTACACCTTC. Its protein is CASSLGGQDGYTF.

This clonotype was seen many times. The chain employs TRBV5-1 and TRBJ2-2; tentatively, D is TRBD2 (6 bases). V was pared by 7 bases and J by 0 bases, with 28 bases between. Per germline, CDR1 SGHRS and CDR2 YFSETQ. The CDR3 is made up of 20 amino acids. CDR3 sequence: CASAAWPLGGGGANTGELFF. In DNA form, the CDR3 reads TGCGCCAGCGCAGCTTGGCCCCTAGGAGGTGGAGGGGCGAACACCGGGGAGCTGTTTTTT.

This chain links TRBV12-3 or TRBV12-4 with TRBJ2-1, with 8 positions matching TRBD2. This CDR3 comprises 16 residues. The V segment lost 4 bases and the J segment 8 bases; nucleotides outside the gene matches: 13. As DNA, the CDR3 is TGTGCCAGCAGTTCCCTTAGGGCTAGCGGGTCCCATGAGCAGTTCTTC. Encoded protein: CASSSLRASGSHEQFF.

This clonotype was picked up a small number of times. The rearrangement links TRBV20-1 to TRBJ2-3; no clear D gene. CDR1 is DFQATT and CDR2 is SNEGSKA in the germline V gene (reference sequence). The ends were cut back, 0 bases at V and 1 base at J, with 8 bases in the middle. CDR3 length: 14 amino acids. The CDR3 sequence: CSARDRWGTDTQYF. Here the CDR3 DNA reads TGCAGTGCTAGAGATCGTTGGGGCACAGATACGCAGTATTTT.

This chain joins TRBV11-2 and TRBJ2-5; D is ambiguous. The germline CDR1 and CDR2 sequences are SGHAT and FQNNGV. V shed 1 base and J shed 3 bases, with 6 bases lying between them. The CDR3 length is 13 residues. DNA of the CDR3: TGTGCCAGCAGCTTAGGGGAAGAAGAGACCCAGTACTTC. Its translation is CASSLGEEETQYF.

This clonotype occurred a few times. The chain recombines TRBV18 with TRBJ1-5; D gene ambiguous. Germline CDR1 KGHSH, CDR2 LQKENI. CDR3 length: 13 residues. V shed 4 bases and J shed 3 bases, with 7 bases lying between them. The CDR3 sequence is CASSQGFNQPQHF. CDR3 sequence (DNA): TGTGCCAGCTCACAGGGTTTCAATCAGCCCCAGCATTTT.

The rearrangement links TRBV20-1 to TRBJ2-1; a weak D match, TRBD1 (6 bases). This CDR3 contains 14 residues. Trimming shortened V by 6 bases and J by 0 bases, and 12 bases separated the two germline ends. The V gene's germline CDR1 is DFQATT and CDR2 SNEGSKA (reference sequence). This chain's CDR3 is CSALRGHSYNEQFF. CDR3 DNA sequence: TGCAGTGCCCTACGGGGACACTCCTACAATGAGCAGTTCTTC.

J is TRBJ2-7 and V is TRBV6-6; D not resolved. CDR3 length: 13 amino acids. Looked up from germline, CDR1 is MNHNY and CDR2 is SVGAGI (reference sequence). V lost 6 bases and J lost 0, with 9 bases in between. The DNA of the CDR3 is TGTGCCAGCAGACGGCATAGCTCCTACGAGCAGTACTTC. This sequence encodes CASRRHSSYEQYF.

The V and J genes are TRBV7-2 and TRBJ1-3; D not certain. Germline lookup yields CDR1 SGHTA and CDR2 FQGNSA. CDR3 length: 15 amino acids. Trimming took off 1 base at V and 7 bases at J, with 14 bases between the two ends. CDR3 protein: CASSLGGAAANTIYF. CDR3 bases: TGTGCCAGCAGCTTAGGTGGCGCAGCAGCGAACACCATATATTTT. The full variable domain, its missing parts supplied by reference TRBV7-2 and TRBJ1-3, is GAGVSQSPSNKVTEKGKDVELRCDPISGHTALYWYRQSLGQGLEFLIYFQGNSAPDKSGLPSDRFSAERTGGSVSTLTIQRTQQEDSAVYLCASSLGGAAANTIYFGEGSWLTVV.

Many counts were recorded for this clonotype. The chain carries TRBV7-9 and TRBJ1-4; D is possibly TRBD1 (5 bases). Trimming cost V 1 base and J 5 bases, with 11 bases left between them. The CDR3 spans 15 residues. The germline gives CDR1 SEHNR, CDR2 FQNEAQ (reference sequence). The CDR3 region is CASSLEGPGNEKLFF. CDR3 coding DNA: TGTGCCAGCAGCTTAGAGGGGCCAGGGAATGAAAAACTGTTTTTT.

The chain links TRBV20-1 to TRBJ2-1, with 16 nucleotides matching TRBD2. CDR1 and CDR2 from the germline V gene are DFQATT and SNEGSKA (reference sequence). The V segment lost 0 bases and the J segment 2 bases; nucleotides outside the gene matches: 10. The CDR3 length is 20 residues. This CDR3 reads CSARDDGTSGRVAPYNEQFF. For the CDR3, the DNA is TGCAGTGCTAGAGATGATGGGACTAGCGGGAGGGTTGCTCCCTACAATGAGCAGTTCTTC.

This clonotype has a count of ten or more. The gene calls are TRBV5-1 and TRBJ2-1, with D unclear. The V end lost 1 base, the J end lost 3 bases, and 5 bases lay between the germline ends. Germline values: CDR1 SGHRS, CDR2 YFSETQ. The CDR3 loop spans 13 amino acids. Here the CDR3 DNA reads TGCGCCAGCAGCTTGCCTAACTACAATGAGCAGTTCTTC. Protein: CASSLPNYNEQFF.

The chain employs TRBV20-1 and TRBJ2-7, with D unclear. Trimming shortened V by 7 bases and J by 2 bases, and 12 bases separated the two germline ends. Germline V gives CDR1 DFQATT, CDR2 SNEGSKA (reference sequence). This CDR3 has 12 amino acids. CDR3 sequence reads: CSVYRSPYEQYF. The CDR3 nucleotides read TGCAGTGTTTACCGAAGTCCCTACGAGCAGTACTTC.

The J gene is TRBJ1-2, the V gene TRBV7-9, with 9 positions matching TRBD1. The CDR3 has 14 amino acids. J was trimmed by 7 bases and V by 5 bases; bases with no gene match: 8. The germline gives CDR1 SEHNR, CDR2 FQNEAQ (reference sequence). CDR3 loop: CASSTWDRVGGYTF. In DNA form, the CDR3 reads TGTGCCAGCAGCACCTGGGACAGGGTTGGTGGCTACACCTTC. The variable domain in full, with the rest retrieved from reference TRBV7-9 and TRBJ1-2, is DTGVSQNPRHKITKRGQNVTFRCDPISEHNRLYWYRQTLGQGPEFLTYFQNEAQLEKSRLLSDRFSAERPKGSFSTLEIQRTEQGDSAMYLCASSTWDRVGGYTFGSGTRLTVV.

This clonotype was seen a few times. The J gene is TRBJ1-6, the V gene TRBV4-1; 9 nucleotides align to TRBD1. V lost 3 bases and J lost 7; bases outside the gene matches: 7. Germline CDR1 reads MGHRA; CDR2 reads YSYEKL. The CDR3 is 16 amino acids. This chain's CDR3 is CASSQGQGPKNSPLHF. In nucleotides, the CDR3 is TGCGCCAGCAGCCAGGGACAGGGCCCTAAGAATTCACCCCTCCACTTT.

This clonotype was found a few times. As DNA, the CDR3 is TGCGCCAGCAGCCCCGGGACAGGGAGATCGGACGAGCAGTACTTC. This codes for CASSPGTGRSDEQYF. V usage is TRBV4-1 and J usage is TRBJ2-7; 9 bases map to TRBD1. CDR1 MGHRA and CDR2 YSYEKL come from the germline V gene. The CDR3 totals 15 residues. The trim removed 4 bases at V and 5 bases at J, leaving 9 bases unmatched.

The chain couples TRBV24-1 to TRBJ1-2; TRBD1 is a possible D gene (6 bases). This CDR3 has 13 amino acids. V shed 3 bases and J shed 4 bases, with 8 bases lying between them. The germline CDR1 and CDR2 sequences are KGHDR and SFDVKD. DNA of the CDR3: TGTGCCACCAGTGATGGGACAATCTATGGCTACACCTTC. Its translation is CATSDGTIYGYTF.

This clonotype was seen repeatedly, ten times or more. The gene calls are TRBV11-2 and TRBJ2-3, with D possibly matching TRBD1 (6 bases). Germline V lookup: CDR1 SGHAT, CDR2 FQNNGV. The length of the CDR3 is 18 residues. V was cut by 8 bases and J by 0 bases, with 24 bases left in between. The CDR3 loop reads CASELQTRGYASTDTQYF. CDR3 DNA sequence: TGTGCCAGCGAACTTCAAACCAGGGGTTACGCTAGCACAGATACGCAGTATTTT.

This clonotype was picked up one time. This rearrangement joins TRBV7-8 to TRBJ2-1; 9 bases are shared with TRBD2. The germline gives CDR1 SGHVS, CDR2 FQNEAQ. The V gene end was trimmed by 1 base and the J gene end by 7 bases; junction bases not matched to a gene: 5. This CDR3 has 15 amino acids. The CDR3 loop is CASSLGASGVNEQFF. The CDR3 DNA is TGTGCCAGCAGCTTAGGCGCTAGCGGGGTAAATGAGCAGTTCTTC.

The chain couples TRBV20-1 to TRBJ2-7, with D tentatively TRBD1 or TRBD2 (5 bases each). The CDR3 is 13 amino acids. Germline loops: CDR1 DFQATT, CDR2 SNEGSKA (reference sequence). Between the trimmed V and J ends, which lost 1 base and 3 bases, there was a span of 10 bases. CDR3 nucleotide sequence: TGCAGTGCTAGAGGAGGGGAAGACTACGAGCAGTACTTC. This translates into CSARGGEDYEQYF.

CDR3 protein: CASSKAIQREGRFEQFF. In DNA form, the CDR3 reads TGTGCCAGCAGCAAAGCGATTCAGCGGGAGGGCCGTTTTGAGCAGTTCTTC. The V and J genes are TRBV21-1 and TRBJ2-1; the D segment call TRBD2 is taken from the table without a DNA check. TRBV21-1 is a documented pseudogene. The length of the CDR3 is 17 residues.

The CDR3 nucleotides are TGTGCCAGCAGCAGGGCGGAGAACACTGAAGCTTTCTTT. Its protein is CASSRAENTEAFF. The V and J genes are TRBV3-1 and TRBJ1-1; D gene ambiguous. The CDR3 contains 13 residues. Between the trimmed V and J ends, which lost 5 bases and 1 base, there was a span of 8 bases. The germline CDR1 and CDR2 sequences are LGHDT and YNNKEL (reference sequence). Using reference TRBV3-1 and TRBJ1-1 for the parts outside the CDR3, the full variable domain is DTAVSQTPKYLVTQMGNDKSIKCEQNLGHDTMYWYKQDSKKFLKIMFSYNNKELIINETVPNRFSPKSPDKAHLNLHINSLELGDSAVYFCASSRAENTEAFFGQGTRLTVV.